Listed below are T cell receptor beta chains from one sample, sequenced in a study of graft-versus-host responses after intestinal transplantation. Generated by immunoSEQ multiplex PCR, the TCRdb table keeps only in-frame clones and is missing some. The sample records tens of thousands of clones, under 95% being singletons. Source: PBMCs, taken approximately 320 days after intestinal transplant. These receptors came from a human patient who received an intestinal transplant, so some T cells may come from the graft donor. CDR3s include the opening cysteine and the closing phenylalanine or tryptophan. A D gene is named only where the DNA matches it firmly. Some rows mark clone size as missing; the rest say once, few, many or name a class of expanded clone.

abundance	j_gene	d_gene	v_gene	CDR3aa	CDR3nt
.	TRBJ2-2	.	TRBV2	CASKKGDERYTGELFF	TGTGCCAGCAAGAAGGGCGATGAGCGGTACACCGGGGAGCTGTTTTTT
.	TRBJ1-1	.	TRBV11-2	CASSPEATNTEAFF	TGTGCCAGCAGCCCCGAGGCCACCAACACTGAAGCTTTCTTT
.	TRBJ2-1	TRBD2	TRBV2	CASRSAGLAGDEQFF	TGTGCCAGCAGGAGTGCGGGACTAGCGGGAGATGAGCAGTTCTTC
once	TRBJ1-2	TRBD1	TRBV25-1	CASSEYGGRGRGGYTF	TGTGCCAGCAGTGAATATGGCGGCAGGGGGCGTGGTGGCTACACCTTC
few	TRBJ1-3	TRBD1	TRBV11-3	CASSSGTASGNTIYF	TGTGCCAGCAGCTCCGGGACAGCATCTGGAAACACCATATATTTT
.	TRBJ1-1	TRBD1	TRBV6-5	CASSRDRAQTEAFF	TGTGCCAGCAGTCGAGACAGGGCCCAAACTGAAGCTTTCTTT
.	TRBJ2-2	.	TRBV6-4	CASSDSGRNTGELFF	TGTGCCAGCAGTGACTCCGGGAGGAACACCGGGGAGCTGTTTTTT
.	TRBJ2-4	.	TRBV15	CATSRDPIRTPLAKNIQYF	TGTGCCACCAGCAGAGATCCGATAAGGACTCCCCTAGCCAAAAACATTCAGTACTTC
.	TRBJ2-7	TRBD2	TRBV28	CASSFVAGVREQYF	TGTGCCAGCAGTTTTGTAGCGGGAGTACGAGAGCAGTACTTC
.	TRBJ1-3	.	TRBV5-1	CASSLDGGGAGNTIYF	TGCGCCAGCAGCTTGGATGGAGGGGGGGCTGGAAACACCATATATTTT
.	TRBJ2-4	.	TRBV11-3	CASSFRQGQGSLPAKNIQYF	TGTGCCAGCAGCTTCAGGCAGGGCCAAGGAAGCCTCCCAGCCAAAAACATTCAGTACTTC
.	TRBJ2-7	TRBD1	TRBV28	CASLGSGGSYEQYF	TGTGCCAGCTTGGGGTCAGGGGGCAGCTACGAGCAGTACTTC
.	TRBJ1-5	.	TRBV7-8	CASSPNRNQPQHF	TGTGCCAGCAGCCCTAACAGGAATCAGCCCCAGCATTTT
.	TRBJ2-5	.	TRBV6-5	CASSPGLRQETQYF	TGTGCCAGCAGTCCGGGACTCCGCCAAGAGACCCAGTACTTC
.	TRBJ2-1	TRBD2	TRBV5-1	CASSFGLAGGNEQFF	TGCGCCAGCAGCTTTGGACTAGCGGGAGGCAATGAGCAGTTCTTC
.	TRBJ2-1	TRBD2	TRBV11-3	CASSLDGTSYNEQFF	TGTGCCAGCAGCTTAGACGGGACTAGCTACAATGAGCAGTTCTTC
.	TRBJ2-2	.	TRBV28	CASGGVNTGELFF	TGTGCCAGTGGCGGGGTAAACACCGGGGAGCTGTTTTTT
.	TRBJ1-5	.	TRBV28	CASSPTGYSNQPQHF	TGTGCCAGCAGTCCAACGGGGTATAGCAATCAGCCCCAGCATTTT
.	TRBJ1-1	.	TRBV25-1	CASSEFLNTEAFF	TGTGCCAGCAGTGAATTTCTGAACACTGAAGCTTTCTTT
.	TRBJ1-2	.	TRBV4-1	CASSPSGVLDYGYTF	TGCGCCAGCAGCCCGTCGGGGGTGCTGGACTATGGCTACACCTTC
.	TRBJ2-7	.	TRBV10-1	CASSDPPGKPFYEQYF	TGCGCCAGCAGTGATCCTCCCGGGAAACCCTTCTACGAGCAGTACTTC
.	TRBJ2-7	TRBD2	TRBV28	CASTHQGLLLSYEQYF	TGTGCCAGCACCCATCAGGGACTACTGCTCTCCTACGAGCAGTACTTC
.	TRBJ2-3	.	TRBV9	CASSVAGVGTDTQYF	TGTGCCAGCAGCGTAGCTGGGGTGGGCACAGATACGCAGTATTTT
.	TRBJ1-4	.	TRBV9	CASSVGSTNEKLFF	TGTGCCAGCAGCGTAGGATCAACTAATGAAAAACTGTTTTTT
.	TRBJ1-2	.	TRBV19	CATPTTGKSRGYTF	TGTGCCACTCCAACAACAGGGAAGTCGCGAGGCTACACCTTC
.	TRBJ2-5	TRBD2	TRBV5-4	CASSLRGGQETQYF	TGTGCCAGCAGCTTGCGGGGGGGGCAAGAGACCCAGTACTTC
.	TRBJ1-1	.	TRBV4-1	CASSQDELGSEAFF	TGCGCCAGCAGCCAAGATGAGTTGGGTTCTGAAGCTTTCTTT
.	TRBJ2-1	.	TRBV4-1	CASARENEQFF	TGCGCCAGCGCTCGGGAGAATGAGCAGTTCTTC
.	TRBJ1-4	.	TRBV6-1	CASSGSRVEKLFF	TGTGCCAGCAGTGGATCCAGGGTCGAAAAACTGTTTTTT
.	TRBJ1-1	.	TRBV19	CASSIASRVKLMNTEAFF	TGTGCCAGTAGTATAGCGAGCCGGGTGAAACTGATGAACACTGAAGCTTTCTTT
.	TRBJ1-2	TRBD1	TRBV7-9	CASSLQGAYGYTF	TGTGCCAGCAGCTTACAGGGGGCCTATGGCTACACCTTC
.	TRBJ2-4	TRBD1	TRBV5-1	CASRGTDEGGIQYF	TGCGCCAGCAGAGGGACAGACGAGGGCGGAATTCAGTACTTC
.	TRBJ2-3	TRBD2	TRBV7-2	CASSSLAGFSTDTQYF	TGTGCCAGCAGCTCCCTAGCGGGATTTAGCACAGATACGCAGTATTTT
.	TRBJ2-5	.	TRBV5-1	CASSLGGENVGGTQYF	TGCGCCAGCAGCTTGGGGGGCGAGAACGTCGGAGGGACCCAGTACTTC
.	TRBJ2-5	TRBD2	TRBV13	CASSRQGGQETQYF	TGTGCCAGCAGCCGGCAGGGAGGGCAAGAGACCCAGTACTTC
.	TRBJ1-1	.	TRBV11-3	CARQGGAFF	TGTGCCAGACAGGGAGGAGCTTTCTTT
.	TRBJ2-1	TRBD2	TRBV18	CASSPTGTSGNNEQFF	TGTGCCAGCTCACCTACCGGGACTAGCGGGAACAATGAGCAGTTCTTC
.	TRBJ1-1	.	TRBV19	CASSIRGDRRTEAFF	TGTGCCAGTAGTATTAGAGGGGATCGACGGACTGAAGCTTTCTTT
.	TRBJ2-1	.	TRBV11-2	CASSLFGGDSYNEQFF	TGTGCCAGCAGCTTATTTGGCGGAGACTCCTACAATGAGCAGTTCTTC
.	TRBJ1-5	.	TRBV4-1	CASSLGTMARQPQHF	TGCGCCAGCAGCCTAGGGACGATGGCGCGGCAGCCCCAGCATTTT
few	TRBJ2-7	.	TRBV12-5	CASGLDRAYEQYF	TGTGCTAGTGGTTTGGACAGGGCCTACGAGCAGTACTTC
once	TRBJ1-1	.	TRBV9	CASSVGGQNTEAFF	TGTGCCAGCAGCGTAGGGGGTCAGAACACTGAAGCTTTCTTT
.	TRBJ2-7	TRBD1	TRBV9	CASSASVGTGAPYEQYF	TGTGCCAGCAGCGCATCGGTCGGGACAGGGGCGCCCTACGAGCAGTACTTC
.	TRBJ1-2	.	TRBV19	CASSGPGRYGYTF	TGTGCCAGTAGTGGCCCGGGAAGGTATGGCTACACCTTC